One sample yielded the 32 T cell receptor beta chains listed below, sequenced in a study of regulatory T cells in long-lasting Graves disease. Researchers made TCR beta libraries by using iRepertoire HTBI primers and running Arm-PCR on CDR3 regions. TCRdb called the multiplex PCR reads again in MiXCR, with one record for every CDR3 protein. This sample yields about 540,000 distinct CDR3 sequences, of which about 13% are seen a single time; roughly a tenth belongs to the top ten. The time point: newly diagnosed GD, antithyroid drugs for less than 3 months. PBMC-derived RNA was used for the TCR library. These records were also assigned to another study, of T cells in Graves' hyperthyroidism and ophthalmopathy.

The material sequenced was peripheral blood mononuclear cells (PBMCs), taken at new diagnosis, from a patient treated with antithyroid drugs. These receptors all stem from a man aged 30-40 years with Graves disease.

This clonotype came up many times. This chain joins TRBV6-1 and TRBJ1-3; the D gene is possibly TRBD1 (5 bases). CDR3 length: 11 amino acids. The germline CDR1 and CDR2 sequences are MNHNS and SASEGT. CDR3 sequence reads: CGTFSGNTIYF. Here the CDR3 DNA reads TGTGGGACATTCTCTGGAAACACCATATATTTT.

This clonotype was observed a few times. The chain is built from TRBV6-2 or TRBV6-3 and TRBJ2-3; TRBD2 aligns across 7 bases. The CDR3 is 16 amino acids. With 0 bases clipped from V and 1 base from J, the junction kept 4 bases outside the gene matches. Germline loops: CDR1 MNHEY, CDR2 SVGEGT. This CDR3 is CASSYSSLAGTDTQYF. The CDR3 region has the DNA TGTGCCAGCAGTTACTCTTCGCTAGCGGGCACAGATACGCAGTATTTT.

A few counts support this clonotype. V is TRBV30 and J is TRBJ2-1; 9 bases line up with TRBD2. Germline assignment: CDR1 GTSNPN and CDR2 SVGIG (reference sequence). This CDR3 spans 14 amino acids. V lost 3 bases and J lost 7; bases outside the gene matches: 7. The CDR3 DNA reads TGTGCCTGGAGAGCGGGGGGCGCAGGGAATGAGCAGTTCTTC. This encodes CAWRAGGAGNEQFF.

This clonotype was picked up a small number of times. J is TRBJ2-1 and V is TRBV9; no clear D gene. V shed 2 bases and J shed 8 bases, with 2 bases lying between them. CDR3 length: 10 residues. CDR1 and CDR2 (germline): SGDLS, YYNGEE. CDR3 amino acids: CASSVDEQFF. The DNA of the CDR3 is TGTGCCAGCAGCGTGGATGAGCAGTTCTTC.

This clonotype turned up a few times. The J gene is TRBJ2-1, the V gene TRBV6-1; 7 bases agree with TRBD2. The germline CDR1 and CDR2 sequences are MNHNS and SASEGT. This CDR3 spans 15 amino acids. V shed 6 bases, J shed 6 bases, and the junction held 11 bases outside the gene matches. The CDR3 DNA reads TGTGCCAGCAGCCTCCCCAGCGGGATGGGCAATGAGCAGTTCTTC. As protein: CASSLPSGMGNEQFF.

This clonotype was seen only a few times. The chain uses TRBV6-2 or TRBV6-3 and TRBJ2-5; the match to TRBD1 covers 10 bases. The J call is uncertain, as TRBJ2-1 better fits the DNA end. Germline assignment: CDR1 MNHEY and CDR2 SVGEGT. The CDR3 is 15 amino acids. CDR3 DNA: TGTGCCAGCAGTATCGGACAGGGGGTGGGCAATGAGCAGTTCTTC. Protein product: CASSIGQGVGNEQFF.

This clonotype was observed at least ten times. V is TRBV29-1 and J is TRBJ2-1; D perhaps matches TRBD2 (5 bases). The germline CDR1 and CDR2 sequences are SQVTM and ANQGSEA. The CDR3 has 12 residues. Between the trimmed V and J ends, which lost 4 bases and 6 bases, there was a span of 10 bases. The CDR3: CSVGRLANEQFF. DNA of the CDR3: TGCAGCGTTGGGAGGCTAGCCAATGAGCAGTTCTTC.

This clonotype was counted ten times or more. This chain joins TRBV2 and TRBJ1-5; D possibly corresponds to TRBD1 (5 bases). Germline CDR1 and CDR2: SNHLY and FYNNEI. With 6 bases removed from V and 4 bases from J, the gap between germline ends came to 16 bases. This CDR3 comprises 15 residues. The chain's CDR3 is CASRLGRGENQPQHF. As DNA, the CDR3 is TGTGCCAGCAGATTGGGACGAGGTGAAAATCAGCCCCAGCATTTT. The full variable domain, with the rest looked up from reference TRBV2 and TRBJ1-5, is EPEVTQTPSHQVTQMGQEVILRCVPISNHLYFYWYRQILGQKVEFLVSFYNNEISEKSEIFDDQFSVERPDGSNFTLKIRSTKLEDSAMYFCASRLGRGENQPQHFGDGTRLSIL.

This CDR3 is CASSYETGTGETQYF. The DNA for the CDR3 is TGTGCCAGCAGTTACGAGACAGGGACGGGAGAGACCCAGTACTTC. The chain couples TRBV6-5 to TRBJ2-5; 7 bases line up with TRBD1. The CDR3 is made up of 15 amino acids. J gave up 4 bases and V 2 bases, and 7 bases lay outside the gene matches. CDR1 is MNHEY and CDR2 is SVGAGI in the germline V gene.

This clonotype was counted only a few times. The rearrangement links TRBV4-1 to TRBJ2-5; D not resolved. Germline lookup yields CDR1 MGHRA and CDR2 YSYEKL. The CDR3 is 15 amino acids. V shed 4 bases and J shed 6 bases, with 18 bases lying between them. CDR3 loop: CASSLPDLGPKTQYF. As DNA, the CDR3 is TGCGCCAGCAGCCTTCCGGACCTAGGCCCCAAGACCCAGTACTTC.

The chain recombines TRBV9 with TRBJ2-7; TRBD2 agrees at 7 bases. Germline V gives CDR1 SGDLS, CDR2 YYNGEE. V was clipped by 2 bases and J by 7 bases; unmatched bases: 12. The CDR3 length is 15 residues. The CDR3 DNA sequence: TGTGCCAGCAGCGTGGGGGGGTACCCTACGGGGGAGCAGTACTTC. Translation: CASSVGGYPTGEQYF. The complete variable domain, with remaining parts taken from reference TRBV9 and TRBJ2-7, reads DSGVTQTPKHLITATGQRVTLRCSPRSGDLSVYWYQQSLDQGLQFLIQYYNGEERAKGNILERFSAQQFPDLHSELNLSSLELGDSALYFCASSVGGYPTGEQYFGPGTRLTVT.

In regard to this clonotype: Germline and junction disagree at one end, which may indicate a read error. The chain employs TRBV11-1 and TRBJ2-1, with 7 nucleotides matching TRBD2. The CDR3 runs to 18 residues. Per the germline V gene, CDR1 is SGHAT and CDR2 is FQDESV (reference sequence). The CDR3 is CASHSSYFAGEINNEQFF. DNA for the CDR3: TGCGCCAGCCACTCGAGTTACTTCGCGGGAGAGATAAACAATGAGCAGTTCTTC.

This clonotype showed up just a few times. CDR3 loop: CASVISGSTRNEQFF. Written as DNA, the CDR3 is TGTGCCAGCGTCATTAGCGGGAGTACCAGGAATGAGCAGTTCTTC. The chain is built from TRBV7-9 and TRBJ2-1; 9 bases fit TRBD2. This CDR3 is built from 15 residues. Germline V CDR1 and CDR2: SEHNR, FQNEAQ (reference sequence). V lost 8 bases, J lost 7 bases, and 12 bases stayed unmatched. Using reference TRBV7-9 and TRBJ2-1 for the parts outside the CDR3, the full variable domain is DTGVSQNPRHKITKRGQNVTFRCDPISEHNRLYWYRQTLGQGPEFLTYFQNEAQLEKSRLLSDRFSAERPKGSFSTLEIQRTEQGDSAMYLCASVISGSTRNEQFFGPGTRLTVL.

This clonotype has a count of ten or more. V is TRBV11-2 and J is TRBJ2-6; D call uncertain. Between the trimmed V and J ends, which lost 1 base and 4 bases, there was a span of 8 bases. Germline V gene sequence: CDR1 SGHAT, CDR2 FQNNGV. The CDR3 is made up of 15 amino acids. The DNA of the CDR3 is TGTGCCAGCAGCTTAGCAGGTTACGGGGCCAACGTCCTGACTTTC. Translating gives CASSLAGYGANVLTF.

This clonotype was found many times. The genes are TRBV9 and TRBJ2-3; tentatively, D is TRBD2 (6 bases). The CDR3 totals 15 residues. Trimming removed 0 bases from V and 0 bases from J, with 8 bases in between. In germline, CDR1 is SGDLS, CDR2 YYNGEE. This chain's CDR3 is CASSVAGDSTDTQYF. The CDR3 nucleotides read TGTGCCAGCAGCGTAGCGGGAGATAGCACAGATACGCAGTATTTT.

This clonotype was detected only a few times. The gene calls are TRBV27 and TRBJ1-5; no reliable D call. Germline V gives CDR1 MNHEY, CDR2 SMNVEV (reference sequence). V shed 8 bases and J shed 0 bases, with 8 bases lying between them. This CDR3 is 13 amino acids long. CDR3 residues: CASGRNSNQPQHF. CDR3 nucleotide sequence: TGTGCCAGCGGACGAAATAGCAATCAGCCCCAGCATTTT.

The sample holds a few counts of this clonotype. This sequence joins TRBV7-9 and TRBJ2-7; the match to TRBD2 covers 13 bases. The trim removed 5 bases at V and 1 base at J, leaving 8 bases unmatched. There are 17 residues in the CDR3. CDR1 and CDR2 (germline): SEHNR, FQNEAQ (reference sequence). The DNA for the CDR3 is TGTGCCAGCAGCACCGGACTAGCGGGAGTAGGGTCCTACGAGCAGTACTTC. Protein: CASSTGLAGVGSYEQYF. Full variable domain (remainder filled in from reference TRBV7-9 and TRBJ2-7): DTGVSQNPRHKITKRGQNVTFRCDPISEHNRLYWYRQTLGQGPEFLTYFQNEAQLEKSRLLSDRFSAERPKGSFSTLEIQRTEQGDSAMYLCASSTGLAGVGSYEQYFGPGTRLTVT.

This clonotype has a handful of counts. This chain joins TRBV14 and TRBJ1-2; no clear D. The CDR3 contains 14 residues. Germline V lookup: CDR1 SGHDN, CDR2 FVKESK. V was trimmed by 2 bases and J by 0 bases, leaving 7 bases between them. The CDR3 bases are TGTGCCAGCAGCCAACACAGATCTAACTATGGCTACACCTTC. It specifies CASSQHRSNYGYTF.

This clonotype was seen many times. The chain combines TRBV20-1 with TRBJ2-1; the match to TRBD2 covers 11 bases. Trimming removed 3 bases from V and 9 bases from J; junction bases left unmatched: 10. The CDR3 spans 15 residues. Germline V CDR1 and CDR2: DFQATT, SNEGSKA (reference sequence). For the CDR3, the DNA is TGCAGTGCTAGGGGGGGTAGCGGGAGGGCAAGTGAGCAGTTCTTC. The encoded protein is CSARGGSGRASEQFF.

This clonotype was found many times. This chain links TRBV30 with TRBJ2-1, with 9 bases fitting TRBD2. The CDR3 runs 15 residues. V shed 3 bases and J 3 bases; nucleotides not matched to a gene: 6. Per germline, CDR1 GTSNPN and CDR2 SVGIG (reference sequence). CDR3 protein: CAWSVETSGYNEQFF. CDR3 sequence (DNA): TGTGCCTGGAGCGTGGAGACTAGCGGCTACAATGAGCAGTTCTTC.

The sample holds a few counts of this clonotype. V usage is TRBV27 and J usage is TRBJ2-3; 8 bases match TRBD2. CDR1 is MNHEY and CDR2 is SMNVEV in the germline V gene (reference sequence). V dropped 6 bases and J dropped 0; count of bases not matched to a gene: 8. The CDR3 covers 16 residues. The CDR3 DNA reads TGTGCCAGCAGCCCCTTGCGGGAGGCTAGCACAGATACGCAGTATTTT. Translation: CASSPLREASTDTQYF.

The chain links TRBV6-4 to TRBJ2-1; D ambiguous. Trimming cost V 5 bases and J 0 bases, with 11 bases left between them. Germline assignment: CDR1 MRHNA and CDR2 SNTAGT. The CDR3 totals 15 residues. The CDR3 here is CASSPSRISYNEQFF. The DNA of the CDR3 is TGTGCCAGCAGTCCGTCCAGGATCTCCTACAATGAGCAGTTCTTC.

This clonotype was seen only a few times. This rearrangement joins TRBV20-1 to TRBJ2-5; D possibly uses TRBD1 or TRBD2 (6 bases each). Germline V CDR1 and CDR2: DFQATT, SNEGSKA (reference sequence). CDR3 length: 15 amino acids. Trimming stripped 3 bases from V and 5 bases from J, with 19 bases between. The chain's CDR3 is CSARGGVRDSETQYF. The CDR3, as DNA: TGCAGTGCTAGGGGGGGCGTCCGGGACTCCGAGACCCAGTACTTC.

The chain recombines TRBV5-4 with TRBJ1-6, with D perhaps TRBD1 (5 bases). The germline V and J ends were trimmed by 0 bases and 9 bases, with 10 bases remaining between them. CDR1 and CDR2 from the germline V gene are SGHNT and YYREEE (reference sequence). There are 14 residues in the CDR3. The CDR3 DNA sequence: TGTGCCAGCAGCTTGGCTCAGGGAGGTTCACCCCTCCACTTT. This codes for CASSLAQGGSPLHF.

This clonotype has just a few counts. The V gene is TRBV27, the J gene TRBJ2-2; 12 bases fit TRBD2. The junction had 5 bases not matched to a gene; V was cut back by 6 bases and J by 6 bases. Germline V gene lookup returns CDR1 MNHEY and CDR2 SMNVEV (reference sequence). This CDR3 has 15 residues. CDR3 amino acids: CASSSRLAGAGELFF. The CDR3 DNA is TGTGCCAGCAGCAGCCGACTAGCGGGAGCCGGGGAGCTGTTTTTT.

V usage is TRBV20-1 and J usage is TRBJ1-6; TRBD1 aligns across 7 bases. V shed 4 bases and J 6 bases; nucleotides not matched to a gene: 9. Germline V gives CDR1 DFQATT, CDR2 SNEGSKA (reference sequence). The CDR3 consists of 15 residues. As DNA, the CDR3 is TGCAGTGCTAACCCAACAGGGGACTCTAATTCACCCCTCCACTTT. Its translation is CSANPTGDSNSPLHF.

This clonotype was counted at least ten times. The chain uses TRBV12-3 or TRBV12-4 and TRBJ1-5, with unresolved D. With 3 bases removed from V and 0 bases from J, the gap between germline ends came to 9 bases. The CDR3 is 15 amino acids. This CDR3 is CASSFRQNSNQPQHF. CDR3 in DNA: TGTGCCAGCAGTTTTCGGCAAAATAGCAATCAGCCCCAGCATTTT.

The rearrangement joins TRBV4-2 to TRBJ2-1; 11 bases fit TRBD2. V lost 7 bases to trimming and J lost 3 bases; unmatched junction nucleotides: 8. The CDR3 spans 16 residues. Germline V CDR1 and CDR2: LGHNA, YNFKEQ. The CDR3 region has the DNA TGTGCCAGCACCGGGACTAGCGGCGGGTACTACAATGAGCAGTTCTTC. Protein: CASTGTSGGYYNEQFF.

The chain joins TRBV6-1 to TRBJ1-3; 8 bases line up with TRBD1. J lost 4 bases, V lost 6 bases, and 8 bases had no gene match. This CDR3 contains 15 residues. Germline V gene lookup returns CDR1 MNHNS and CDR2 SASEGT. The CDR3 DNA follows: TGTGCCAGCAGGACCGACAGGGGCGGAGGAAACACCATATATTTT. Protein product: CASRTDRGGGNTIYF.

There are many counts of this clonotype. The chain couples TRBV12-3 or TRBV12-4 to TRBJ1-5; D uncertain. The CDR3 covers 14 residues. V lost 3 bases, J lost 7 bases, and 13 bases lay in between. CDR3 coding DNA: TGTGCCAGCAGTTTGGCACCCGAGGGCCAGCCCCAGCATTTT. Translating gives CASSLAPEGQPQHF.

A few counts support this clonotype. The chain's CDR3 is CASSPRTGTATGELFF. In DNA form, the CDR3 reads TGTGCCAGCTCACCAAGGACCGGGACAGCAACCGGGGAGCTGTTTTTT. The chain is built from TRBV18 and TRBJ2-2; 7 positions match TRBD1. Germline loops: CDR1 KGHSH, CDR2 LQKENI. This CDR3 contains 16 residues. With V trimmed by 2 bases and J by 5 bases, 8 bases remained unmatched. Full variable domain (missing parts from reference TRBV18 and TRBJ2-2): NAGVMQNPRHLVRRRGQEARLRCSPMKGHSHVYWYRQLPEEGLKFMVYLQKENIIDESGMPKERFSAEFPKEGPSILRIQQVVRGDSAAYFCASSPRTGTATGELFFGEGSRLTVL.

This clonotype was seen at least ten times. This chain joins TRBV5-1 and TRBJ2-1; D is unclear. Trimming shortened V by 1 base and J by 5 bases, and 7 bases separated the two germline ends. Germline lookup yields CDR1 SGHRS and CDR2 YFSETQ. This CDR3 has 13 residues. In nucleotides, the CDR3 is TGCGCCAGCAGCTTGTATCCAAACAATGAGCAGTTCTTC. As protein: CASSLYPNNEQFF.